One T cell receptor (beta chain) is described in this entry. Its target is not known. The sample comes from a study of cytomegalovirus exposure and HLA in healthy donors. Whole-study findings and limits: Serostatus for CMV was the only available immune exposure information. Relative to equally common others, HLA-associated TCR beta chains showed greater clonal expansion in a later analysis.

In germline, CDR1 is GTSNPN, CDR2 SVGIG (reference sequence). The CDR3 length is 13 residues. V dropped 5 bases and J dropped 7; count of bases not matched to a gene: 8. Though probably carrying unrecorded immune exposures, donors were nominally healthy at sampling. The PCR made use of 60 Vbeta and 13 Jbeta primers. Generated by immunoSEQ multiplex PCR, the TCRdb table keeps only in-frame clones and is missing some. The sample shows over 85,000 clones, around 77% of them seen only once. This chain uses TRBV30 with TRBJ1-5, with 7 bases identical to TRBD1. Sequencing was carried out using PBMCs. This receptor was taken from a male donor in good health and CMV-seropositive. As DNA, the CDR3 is TGTGCCTGGGGCACAGGGGTTAAACAGCCCCAGCATTTT. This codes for CAWGTGVKQPQHF. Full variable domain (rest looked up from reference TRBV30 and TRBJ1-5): SQTIHQWPATLVQPVGSPLSLECTVEGTSNPNLYWYRQAAGRGLQLLFYSVGIGQISSEVPQNLSASRPQDRQFILSSKKLLLSDSGFYLCAWGTGVKQPQHFGDGTRLSIL.